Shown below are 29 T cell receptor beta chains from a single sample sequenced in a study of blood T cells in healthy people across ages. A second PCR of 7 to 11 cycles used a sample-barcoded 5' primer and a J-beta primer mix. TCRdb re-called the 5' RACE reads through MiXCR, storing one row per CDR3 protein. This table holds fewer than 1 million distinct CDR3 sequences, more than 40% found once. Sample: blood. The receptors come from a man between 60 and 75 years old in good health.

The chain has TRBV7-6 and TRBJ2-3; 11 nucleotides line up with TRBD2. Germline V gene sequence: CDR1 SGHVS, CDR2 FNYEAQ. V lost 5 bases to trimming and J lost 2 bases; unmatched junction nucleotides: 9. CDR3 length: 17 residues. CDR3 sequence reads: CASSPRLAGHYTDTQYF. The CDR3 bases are TGTGCCAGCAGCCCTCGACTAGCGGGGCACTACACAGATACGCAGTATTTT.

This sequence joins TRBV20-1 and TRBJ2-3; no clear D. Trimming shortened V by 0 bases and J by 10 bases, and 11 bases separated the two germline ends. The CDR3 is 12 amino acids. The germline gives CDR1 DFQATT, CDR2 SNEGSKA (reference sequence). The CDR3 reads CSARDLISSQYF. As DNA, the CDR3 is TGCAGTGCTAGAGATCTCATCTCCTCGCAGTATTTT.

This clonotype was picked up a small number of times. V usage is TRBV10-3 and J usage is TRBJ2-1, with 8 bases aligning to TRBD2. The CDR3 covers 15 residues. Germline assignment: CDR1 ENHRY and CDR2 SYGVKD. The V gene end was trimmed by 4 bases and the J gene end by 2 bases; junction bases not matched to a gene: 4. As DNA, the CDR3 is TGTGCCATCAGTGGTAGCGGGGAAACCTACAATGAGCAGTTCTTC. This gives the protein CAISGSGETYNEQFF.

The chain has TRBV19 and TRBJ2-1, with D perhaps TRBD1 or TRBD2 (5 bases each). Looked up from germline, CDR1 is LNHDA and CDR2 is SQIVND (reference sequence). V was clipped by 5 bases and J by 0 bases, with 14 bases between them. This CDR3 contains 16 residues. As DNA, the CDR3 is TGTGCCAGTAGTGTGGGGGACCTTAGCTCCTACAATGAGCAGTTCTTC. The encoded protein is CASSVGDLSSYNEQFF.

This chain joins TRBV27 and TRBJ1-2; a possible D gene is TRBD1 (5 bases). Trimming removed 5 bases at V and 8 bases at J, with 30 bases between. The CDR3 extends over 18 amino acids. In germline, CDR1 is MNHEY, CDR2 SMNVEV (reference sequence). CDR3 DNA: TGTGCCAGCAGTGTACCCGGGACTGCTCTTTTCGAAAACACGGGCTACACCTTC. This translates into CASSVPGTALFENTGYTF.

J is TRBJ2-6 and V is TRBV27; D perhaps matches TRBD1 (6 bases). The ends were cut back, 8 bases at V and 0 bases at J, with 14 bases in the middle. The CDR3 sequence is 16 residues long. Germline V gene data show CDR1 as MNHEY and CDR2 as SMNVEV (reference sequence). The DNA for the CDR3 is TGTGCCAGCGCCCGGGACACGAGCTCTGGGGCCAACGTCCTGACTTTC. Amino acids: CASARDTSSGANVLTF.

The CDR3 nucleotides read TGCAGCGTTGAAGAGGACAGCCTAACCTACAATGAGCAGTTCTTC. Translation: CSVEEDSLTYNEQFF. The chain uses TRBV29-1 and TRBJ2-1; D is possibly TRBD1 (6 bases). The V gene's germline CDR1 is SQVTM and CDR2 ANQGSEA. The V end was cut by 0 bases, the J end by 2 bases, with 11 bases between. CDR3 length: 15 residues.

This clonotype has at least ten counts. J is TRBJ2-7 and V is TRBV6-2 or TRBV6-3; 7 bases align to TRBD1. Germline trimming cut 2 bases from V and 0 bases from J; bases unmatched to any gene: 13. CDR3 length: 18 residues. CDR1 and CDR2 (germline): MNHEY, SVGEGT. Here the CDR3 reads CASSYPPTDRRSSYEQYF. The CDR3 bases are TGTGCCAGCAGTTACCCACCAACGGACAGGCGTAGCTCCTACGAGCAGTACTTC.

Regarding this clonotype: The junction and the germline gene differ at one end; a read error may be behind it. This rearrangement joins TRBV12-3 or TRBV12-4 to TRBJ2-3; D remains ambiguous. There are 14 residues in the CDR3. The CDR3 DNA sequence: TGCGCCAGCAGTTTTCCCCTAAGCACAGATATGCAGTATTTT. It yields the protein CASSFPLSTDMQYF.

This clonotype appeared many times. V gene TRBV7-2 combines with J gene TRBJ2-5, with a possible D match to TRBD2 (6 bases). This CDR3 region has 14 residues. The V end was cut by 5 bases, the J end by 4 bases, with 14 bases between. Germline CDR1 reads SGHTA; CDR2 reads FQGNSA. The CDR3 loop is CASSPFGGTETQYF. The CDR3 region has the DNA TGTGCCAGCAGCCCCTTTGGGGGGACAGAGACCCAGTACTTC.

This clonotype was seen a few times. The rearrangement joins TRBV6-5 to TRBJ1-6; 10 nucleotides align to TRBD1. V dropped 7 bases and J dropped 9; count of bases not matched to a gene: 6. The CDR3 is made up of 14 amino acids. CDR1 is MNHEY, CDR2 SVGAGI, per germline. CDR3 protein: CASKTDRGLSPLHF. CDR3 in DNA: TGTGCCAGCAAAACCGACAGGGGGCTTTCACCCCTCCACTTT.

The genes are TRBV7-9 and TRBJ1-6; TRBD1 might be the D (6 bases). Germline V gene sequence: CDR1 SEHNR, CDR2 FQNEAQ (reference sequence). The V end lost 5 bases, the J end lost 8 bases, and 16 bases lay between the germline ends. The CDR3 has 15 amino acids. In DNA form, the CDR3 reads TGTGCCAGCAGCGGCCCCGGGACAACAGATTCACCCCTCCACTTT. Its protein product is CASSGPGTTDSPLHF.

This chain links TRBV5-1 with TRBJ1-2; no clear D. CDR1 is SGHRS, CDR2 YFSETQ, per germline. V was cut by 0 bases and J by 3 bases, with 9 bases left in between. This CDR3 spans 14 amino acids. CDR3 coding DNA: TGCGCCAGCAGCTTGGCGGGGTCTCACTATGGCTACACCTTC. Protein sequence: CASSLAGSHYGYTF.

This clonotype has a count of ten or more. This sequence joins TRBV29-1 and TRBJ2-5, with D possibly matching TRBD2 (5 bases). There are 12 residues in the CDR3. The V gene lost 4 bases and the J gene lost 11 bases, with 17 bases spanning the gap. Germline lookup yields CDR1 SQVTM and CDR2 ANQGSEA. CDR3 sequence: CSVVIVGSEQYF. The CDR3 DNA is TGCAGCGTTGTGATCGTAGGGAGTGAGCAGTACTTC.

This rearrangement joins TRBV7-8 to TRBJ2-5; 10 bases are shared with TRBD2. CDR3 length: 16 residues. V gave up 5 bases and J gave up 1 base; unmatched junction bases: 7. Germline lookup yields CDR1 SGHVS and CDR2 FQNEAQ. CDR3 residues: CASSPSGRGAQETQYF. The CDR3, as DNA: TGTGCCAGCAGCCCTAGCGGGAGAGGGGCCCAAGAGACCCAGTACTTC.

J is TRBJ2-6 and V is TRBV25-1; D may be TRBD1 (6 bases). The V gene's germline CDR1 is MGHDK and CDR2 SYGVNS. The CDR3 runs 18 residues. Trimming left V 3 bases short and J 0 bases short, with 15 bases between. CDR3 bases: TGTGCCAGCAGTGACTTGTTGCTGGGGGCCTCTGGGGCCAACGTCCTGACTTTC. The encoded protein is CASSDLLLGASGANVLTF.

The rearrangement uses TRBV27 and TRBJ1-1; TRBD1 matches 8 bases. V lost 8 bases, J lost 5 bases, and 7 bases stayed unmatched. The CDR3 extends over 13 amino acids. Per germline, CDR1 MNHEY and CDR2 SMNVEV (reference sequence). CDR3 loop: CASPDRVETEAFF. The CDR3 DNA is TGTGCCAGCCCGGACAGGGTCGAAACTGAAGCTTTCTTT.

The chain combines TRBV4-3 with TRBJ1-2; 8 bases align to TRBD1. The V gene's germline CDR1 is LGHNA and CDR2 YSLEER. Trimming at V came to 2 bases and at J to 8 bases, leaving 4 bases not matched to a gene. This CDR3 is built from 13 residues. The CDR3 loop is CASSQRTGTGYTF. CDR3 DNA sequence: TGCGCCAGCAGCCAACGGACAGGGACCGGCTACACCTTC.

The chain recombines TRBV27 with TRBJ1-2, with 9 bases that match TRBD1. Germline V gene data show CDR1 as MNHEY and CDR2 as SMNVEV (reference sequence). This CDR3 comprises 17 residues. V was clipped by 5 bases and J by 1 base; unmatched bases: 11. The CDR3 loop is CASSPRDRVFGNYGYTF. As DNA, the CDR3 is TGTGCCAGCAGTCCCCGGGACAGGGTATTTGGTAACTATGGCTACACCTTC.

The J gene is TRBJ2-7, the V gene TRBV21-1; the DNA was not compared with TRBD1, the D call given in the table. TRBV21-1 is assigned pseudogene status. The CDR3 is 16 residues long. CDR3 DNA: TGTGCCAGCAGCACTCAAGGTGGGAGGGGGCCCTACGAGCAGTACTTC. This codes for CASSTQGGRGPYEQYF.

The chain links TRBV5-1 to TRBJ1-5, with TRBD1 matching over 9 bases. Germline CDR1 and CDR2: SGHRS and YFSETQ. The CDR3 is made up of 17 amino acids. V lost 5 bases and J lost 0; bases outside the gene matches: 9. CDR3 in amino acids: CASSPRDRAYSNQPQHF. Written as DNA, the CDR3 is TGCGCCAGCAGTCCCCGGGACAGGGCCTATAGCAATCAGCCCCAGCATTTT.

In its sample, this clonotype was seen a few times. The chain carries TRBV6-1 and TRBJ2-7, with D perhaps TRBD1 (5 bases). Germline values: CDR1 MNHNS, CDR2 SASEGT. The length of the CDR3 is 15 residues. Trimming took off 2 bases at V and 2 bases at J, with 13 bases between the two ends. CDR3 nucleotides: TGTGCCAGCAGTGAACTGGCAGGGAATACCTACGAGCAGTACTTC. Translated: CASSELAGNTYEQYF.

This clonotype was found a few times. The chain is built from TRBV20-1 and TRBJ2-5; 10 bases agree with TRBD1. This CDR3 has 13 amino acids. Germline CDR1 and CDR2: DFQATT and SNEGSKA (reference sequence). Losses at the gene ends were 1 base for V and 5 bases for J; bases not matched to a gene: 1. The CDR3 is CSARVDRGETQYF. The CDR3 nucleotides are TGCAGTGCTAGAGTGGACAGGGGGGAGACCCAGTACTTC.

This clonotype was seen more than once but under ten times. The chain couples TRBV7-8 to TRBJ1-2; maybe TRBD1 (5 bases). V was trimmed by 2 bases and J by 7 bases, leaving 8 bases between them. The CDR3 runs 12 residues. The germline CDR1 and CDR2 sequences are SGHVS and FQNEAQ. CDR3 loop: CASSLQGTGYTF. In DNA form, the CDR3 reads TGTGCCAGCAGCTTACAGGGAACTGGCTACACCTTC.

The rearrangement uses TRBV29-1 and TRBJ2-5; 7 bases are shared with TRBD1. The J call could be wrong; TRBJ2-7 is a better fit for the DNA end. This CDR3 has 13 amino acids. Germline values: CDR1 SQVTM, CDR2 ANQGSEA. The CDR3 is CSVGTGQSYEQYF. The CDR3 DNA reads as TGCAGCGTTGGCACGGGACAGTCCTACGAGCAGTACTTC.

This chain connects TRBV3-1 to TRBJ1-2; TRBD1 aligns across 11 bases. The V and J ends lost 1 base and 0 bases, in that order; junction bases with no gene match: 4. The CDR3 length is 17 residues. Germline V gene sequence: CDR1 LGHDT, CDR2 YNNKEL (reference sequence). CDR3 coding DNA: TGTGCCAGCAGCCAAGCGGGACAGGGGGAAGCTAACTATGGCTACACCTTC. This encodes CASSQAGQGEANYGYTF.

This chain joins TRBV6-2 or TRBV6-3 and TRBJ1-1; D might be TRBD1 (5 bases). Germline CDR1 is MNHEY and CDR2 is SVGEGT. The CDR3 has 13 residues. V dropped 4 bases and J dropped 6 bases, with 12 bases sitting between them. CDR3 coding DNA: TGTGCCAGCAGTTTTAGGGGAACTTCTGAAGCTTTCTTT. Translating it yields CASSFRGTSEAFF.

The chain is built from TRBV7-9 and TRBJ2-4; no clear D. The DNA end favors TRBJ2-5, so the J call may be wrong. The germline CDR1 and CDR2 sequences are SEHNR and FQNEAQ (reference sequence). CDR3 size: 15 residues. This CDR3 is CASSPLSRTPETQYF. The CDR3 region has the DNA TGTGCCAGCAGCCCTCTCTCGAGGACCCCAGAGACCCAGTACTTC.

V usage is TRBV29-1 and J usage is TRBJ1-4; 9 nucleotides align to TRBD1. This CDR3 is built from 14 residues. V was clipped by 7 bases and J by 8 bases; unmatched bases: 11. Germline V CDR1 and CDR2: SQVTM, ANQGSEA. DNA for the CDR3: TGCAGCGCTAGCACAGGGGGCGGTAAGGAAAAACTGTTTTTT. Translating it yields CSASTGGGKEKLFF. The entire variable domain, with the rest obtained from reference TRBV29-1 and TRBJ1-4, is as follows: SAVISQKPSRDICQRGTSLTIQCQVDSQVTMMFWYRQQPGQSLTLIATANQGSEATYESGFVIDKFPISRPNLTFSTLTVSNMSPEDSSIYLCSASTGGGKEKLFFGSGTQLSVL.